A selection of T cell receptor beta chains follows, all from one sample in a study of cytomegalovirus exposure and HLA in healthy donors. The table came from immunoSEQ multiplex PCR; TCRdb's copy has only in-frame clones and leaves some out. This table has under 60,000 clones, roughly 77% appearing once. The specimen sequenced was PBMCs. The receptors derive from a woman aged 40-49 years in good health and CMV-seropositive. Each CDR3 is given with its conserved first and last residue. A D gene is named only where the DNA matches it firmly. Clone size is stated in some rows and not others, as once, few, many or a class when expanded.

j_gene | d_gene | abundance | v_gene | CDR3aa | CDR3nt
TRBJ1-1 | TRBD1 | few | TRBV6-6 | CASGPPRSDRGGRAFF | TGTGCCAGCGGCCCCCCGAGGAGCGACAGGGGGGGGCGAGCTTTCTTT
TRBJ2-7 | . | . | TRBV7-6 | CASSPSEVHEQYF | TGTGCCAGCAGCCCATCGGAGGTCCACGAGCAGTACTTC
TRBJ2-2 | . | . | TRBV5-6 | CASSLYQGMNTGELFF | TGTGCCAGCAGCTTGTACCAGGGGATGAACACCGGGGAGCTGTTTTTT
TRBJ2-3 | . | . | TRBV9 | CASSTWTASTDTQYF | TGTGCCAGCAGCACTTGGACAGCTAGCACAGATACGCAGTATTTT
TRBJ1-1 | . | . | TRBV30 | CAWSVLYEAFF | TGTGCCTGGAGTGTTCTTTATGAAGCTTTCTTT
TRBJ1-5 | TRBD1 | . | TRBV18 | CASSPLGTGGVQPQHF | TGTGCCAGCTCACCGCTCGGGACAGGGGGCGTTCAGCCCCAGCATTTT
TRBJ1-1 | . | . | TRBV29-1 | CSAGEHSNTEAFF | TGCAGCGCAGGCGAGCACTCCAACACTGAAGCTTTCTTT
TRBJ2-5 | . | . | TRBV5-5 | CASTLQRGTQYF | TGTGCCAGCACCCTCCAGAGAGGGACCCAGTACTTC
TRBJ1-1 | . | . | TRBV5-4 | CASFRGLEFTEAFF | TGTGCCAGCTTCAGGGGATTAGAATTTACTGAAGCTTTCTTT
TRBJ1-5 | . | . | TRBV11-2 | CASSFGQNQPQHF | TGTGCCAGCAGCTTCGGACAGAATCAGCCCCAGCATTTT
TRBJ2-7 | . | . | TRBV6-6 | CASSSTSGEQYF | TGTGCCAGCAGTTCCACATCGGGGGAGCAGTACTTC
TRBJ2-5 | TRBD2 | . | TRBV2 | CASSVTGTRQGTQYF | TGTGCCAGCAGTGTAACCGGGACTAGGCAAGGGACCCAGTACTTC
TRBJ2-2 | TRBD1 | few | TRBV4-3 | CASSQDWLGTGANTGELFF | TGCGCCAGCAGCCAAGATTGGCTCGGGACAGGGGCGAACACCGGGGAGCTGTTTTTT
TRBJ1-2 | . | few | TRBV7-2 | CASLQGPNYGYTF | TGTGCCAGTTTACAGGGCCCTAACTATGGCTACACCTTC
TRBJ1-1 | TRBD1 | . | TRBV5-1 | CASSIRQGRSTEAFF | TGCGCCAGCAGCATTCGACAGGGGAGAAGCACTGAAGCTTTCTTT
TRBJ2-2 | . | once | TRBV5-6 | CASSPSGTGELFF | TGTGCCAGCAGCCCATCGGGCACCGGGGAGCTGTTTTTT
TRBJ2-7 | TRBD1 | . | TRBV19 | CASSMGTGFYEQYF | TGTGCCAGTAGTATGGGGACAGGGTTCTACGAGCAGTACTTC
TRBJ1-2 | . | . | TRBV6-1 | CASVGRADYGYTF | TGTGCCAGCGTTGGCAGGGCTGACTATGGCTACACCTTC
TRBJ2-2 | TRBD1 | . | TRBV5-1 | CASSPGQEGRELFF | TGCGCCAGCAGCCCAGGACAGGAAGGCCGGGAGCTGTTTTTT
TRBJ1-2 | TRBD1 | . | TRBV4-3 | CASSDQTGGDYGYTF | TGCGCCAGCAGCGACCAGACAGGGGGGGATTATGGCTACACCTTC
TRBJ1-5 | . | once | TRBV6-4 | CASPDRNSNQPQHF | TGTGCCAGCCCGGACAGAAATAGCAATCAGCCCCAGCATTTT
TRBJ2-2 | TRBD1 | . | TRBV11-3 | CASSRLGQGHTGELFF | TGTGCCAGCAGTCGGTTGGGACAGGGGCACACCGGGGAGCTGTTTTTT
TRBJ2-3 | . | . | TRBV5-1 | CASSLSDTQYF | TGCGCCAGCAGCTTGTCGGATACGCAGTATTTT
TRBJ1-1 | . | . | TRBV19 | CASSSKTGGAEAFF | TGTGCCAGTAGTTCTAAAACAGGAGGGGCTGAAGCTTTCTTT
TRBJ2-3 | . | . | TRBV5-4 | CASSLGGGRLTDTQYF | TGTGCCAGCAGCTTGGGTGGAGGACGACTCACAGATACGCAGTATTTT
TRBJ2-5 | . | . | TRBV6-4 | CASSEKVRGFQETQYF | TGTGCCAGCAGTGAAAAGGTAAGGGGATTCCAAGAGACCCAGTACTTC
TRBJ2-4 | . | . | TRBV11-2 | CASSSYGNIQYF | TGTGCCAGCAGCTCGTACGGGAACATTCAGTACTTC
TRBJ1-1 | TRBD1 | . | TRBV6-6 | CASRERQGGTEAFF | TGTGCCAGCAGGGAAAGACAGGGCGGAACTGAAGCTTTCTTT
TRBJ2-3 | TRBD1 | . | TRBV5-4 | CASSSGTDTDTQYF | TGTGCCAGCAGCTCCGGGACAGACACAGATACGCAGTATTTT
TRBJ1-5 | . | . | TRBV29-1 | CSVEDPGQPQHF | TGCAGCGTTGAAGATCCGGGGCAGCCCCAGCATTTT
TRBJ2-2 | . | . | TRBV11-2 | CASSLAAGGTGELFF | TGTGCCAGCAGCTTAGCGGCAGGGGGGACCGGGGAGCTGTTTTTT
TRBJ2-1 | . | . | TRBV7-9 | CASTDEGPSSYNEQFF | TGTGCCAGCACCGACGAGGGTCCTAGCTCCTACAATGAGCAGTTCTTC
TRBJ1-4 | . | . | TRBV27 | CASPILFF | TGTGCCAGCCCAATCCTGTTTTTT
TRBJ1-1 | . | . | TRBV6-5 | CASIRGARAFF | TGTGCCAGCATCCGGGGGGCTAGGGCTTTCTTT
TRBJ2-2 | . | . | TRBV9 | CASSTAGIQDTGELFF | TGTGCCAGCAGCACGGCAGGGATCCAAGACACCGGGGAGCTGTTTTTT
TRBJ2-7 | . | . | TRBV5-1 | CASSANSYEQYF | TGCGCCAGCAGCGCGAACAGCTACGAGCAGTACTTC